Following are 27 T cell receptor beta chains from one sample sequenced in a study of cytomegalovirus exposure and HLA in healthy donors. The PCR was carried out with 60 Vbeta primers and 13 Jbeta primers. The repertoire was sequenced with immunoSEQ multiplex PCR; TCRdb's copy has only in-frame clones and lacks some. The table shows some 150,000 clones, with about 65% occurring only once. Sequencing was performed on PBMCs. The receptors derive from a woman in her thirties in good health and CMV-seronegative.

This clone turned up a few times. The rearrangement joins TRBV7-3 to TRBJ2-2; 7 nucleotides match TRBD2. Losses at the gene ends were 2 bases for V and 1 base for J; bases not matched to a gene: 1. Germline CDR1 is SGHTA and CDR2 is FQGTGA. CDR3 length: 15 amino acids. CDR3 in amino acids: CASSLVAGNTGELFF. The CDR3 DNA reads TGTGCCAGCAGCTTAGTAGCGGGGAACACCGGGGAGCTGTTTTTT.

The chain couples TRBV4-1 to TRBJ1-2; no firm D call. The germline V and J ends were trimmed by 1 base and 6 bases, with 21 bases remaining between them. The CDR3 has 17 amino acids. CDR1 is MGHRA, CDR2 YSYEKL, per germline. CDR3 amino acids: CASSQVWIRIRRNGYTF. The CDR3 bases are TGCGCCAGCAGCCAAGTGTGGATTCGTATCAGGCGTAATGGCTACACCTTC.

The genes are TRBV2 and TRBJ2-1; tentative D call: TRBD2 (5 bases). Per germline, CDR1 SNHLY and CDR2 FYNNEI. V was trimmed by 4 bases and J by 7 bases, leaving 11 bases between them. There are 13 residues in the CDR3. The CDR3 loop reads CASSGTLLNEQFF. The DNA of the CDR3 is TGTGCCAGCAGTGGGACTCTTCTAAATGAGCAGTTCTTC.

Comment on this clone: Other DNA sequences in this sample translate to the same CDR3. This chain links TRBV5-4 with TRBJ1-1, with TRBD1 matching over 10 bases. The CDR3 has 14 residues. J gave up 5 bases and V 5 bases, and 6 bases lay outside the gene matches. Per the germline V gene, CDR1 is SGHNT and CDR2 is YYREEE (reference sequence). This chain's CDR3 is CASSPGQGRTEAFF. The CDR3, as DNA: TGTGCCAGCAGTCCGGGACAGGGGCGGACTGAAGCTTTCTTT.

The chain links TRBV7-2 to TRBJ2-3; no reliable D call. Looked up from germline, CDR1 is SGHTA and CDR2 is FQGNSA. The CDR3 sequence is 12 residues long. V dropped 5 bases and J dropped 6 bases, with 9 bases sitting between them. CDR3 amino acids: CASSPRFDTQYF. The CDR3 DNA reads TGTGCCAGCAGCCCCCGTTTTGATACGCAGTATTTT.

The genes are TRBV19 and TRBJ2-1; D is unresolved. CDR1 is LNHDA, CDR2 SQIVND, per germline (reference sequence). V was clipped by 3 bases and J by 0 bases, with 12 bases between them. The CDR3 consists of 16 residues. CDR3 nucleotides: TGTGCCAGTAGTATGCTGTCCCTCAGCTCCTACAATGAGCAGTTCTTC. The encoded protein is CASSMLSLSSYNEQFF.

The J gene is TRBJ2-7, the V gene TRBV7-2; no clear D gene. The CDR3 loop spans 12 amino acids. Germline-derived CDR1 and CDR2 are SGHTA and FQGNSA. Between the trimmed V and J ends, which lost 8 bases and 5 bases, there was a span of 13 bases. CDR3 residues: CASSVDFHEQYF. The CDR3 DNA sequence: TGTGCCAGCTCGGTAGACTTCCACGAGCAGTACTTC. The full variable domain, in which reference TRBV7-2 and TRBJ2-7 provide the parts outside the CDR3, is GAGVSQSPSNKVTEKGKDVELRCDPISGHTALYWYRQSLGQGLEFLIYFQGNSAPDKSGLPSDRFSAERTGGSVSTLTIQRTQQEDSAVYLCASSVDFHEQYFGPGTRLTVT.

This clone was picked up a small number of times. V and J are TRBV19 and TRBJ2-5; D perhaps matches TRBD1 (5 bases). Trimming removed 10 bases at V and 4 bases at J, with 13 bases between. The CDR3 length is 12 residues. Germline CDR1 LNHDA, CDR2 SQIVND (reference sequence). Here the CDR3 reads CATKGVVETQYF. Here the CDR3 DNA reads TGTGCCACCAAAGGGGTAGTAGAGACCCAGTACTTC.

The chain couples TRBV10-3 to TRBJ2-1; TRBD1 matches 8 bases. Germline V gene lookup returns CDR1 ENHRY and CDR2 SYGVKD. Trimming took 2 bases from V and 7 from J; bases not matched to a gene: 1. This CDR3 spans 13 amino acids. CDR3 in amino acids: CAISEQGANEQFF. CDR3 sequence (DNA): TGTGCCATCAGTGAGCAGGGGGCAAATGAGCAGTTCTTC.

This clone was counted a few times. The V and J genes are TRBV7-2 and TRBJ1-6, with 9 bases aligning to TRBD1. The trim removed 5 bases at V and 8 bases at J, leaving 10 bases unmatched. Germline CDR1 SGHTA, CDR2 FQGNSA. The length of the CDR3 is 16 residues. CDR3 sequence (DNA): TGTGCCAGCAGCGTGGACGGGACAGGGAATGATTCACCCCTCCACTTT. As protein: CASSVDGTGNDSPLHF.

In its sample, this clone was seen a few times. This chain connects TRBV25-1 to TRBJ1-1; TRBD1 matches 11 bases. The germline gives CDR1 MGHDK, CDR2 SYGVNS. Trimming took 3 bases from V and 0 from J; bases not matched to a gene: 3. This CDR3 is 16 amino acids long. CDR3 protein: CASSDSDRGLNTEAFF. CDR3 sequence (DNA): TGTGCCAGCAGTGATTCGGACAGGGGGCTGAACACTGAAGCTTTCTTT.

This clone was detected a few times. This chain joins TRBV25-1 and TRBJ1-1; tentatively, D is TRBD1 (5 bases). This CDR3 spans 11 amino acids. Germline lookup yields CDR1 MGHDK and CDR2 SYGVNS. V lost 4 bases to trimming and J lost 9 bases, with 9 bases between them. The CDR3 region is CASSGGGKAFF. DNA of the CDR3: TGTGCCAGCAGTGGGGGGGGGAAAGCTTTCTTT.

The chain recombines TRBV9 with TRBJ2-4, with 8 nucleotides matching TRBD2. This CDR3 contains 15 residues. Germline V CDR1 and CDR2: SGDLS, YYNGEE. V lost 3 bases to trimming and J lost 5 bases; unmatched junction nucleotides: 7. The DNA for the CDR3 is TGTGCCAGCAGCGCAGGGCCGGGGGGGGAAAACATTCAGTACTTC. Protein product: CASSAGPGGENIQYF.

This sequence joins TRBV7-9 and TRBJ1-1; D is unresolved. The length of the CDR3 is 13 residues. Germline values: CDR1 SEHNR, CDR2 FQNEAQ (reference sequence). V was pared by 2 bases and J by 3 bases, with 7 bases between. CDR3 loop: CASSLSRDTEAFF. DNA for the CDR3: TGTGCCAGCAGCTTATCCCGAGACACTGAAGCTTTCTTT.

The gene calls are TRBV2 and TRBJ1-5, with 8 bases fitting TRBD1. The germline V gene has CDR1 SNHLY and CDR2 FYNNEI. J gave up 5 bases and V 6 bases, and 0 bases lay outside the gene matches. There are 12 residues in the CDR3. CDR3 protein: CASRDRDQPQHF. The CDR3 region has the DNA TGTGCCAGCAGGGACAGGGATCAGCCCCAGCATTTT.

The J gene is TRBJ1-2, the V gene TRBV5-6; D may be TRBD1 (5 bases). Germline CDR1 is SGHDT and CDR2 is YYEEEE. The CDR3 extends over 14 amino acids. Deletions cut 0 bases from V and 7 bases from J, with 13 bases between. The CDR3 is CASSLDSGLFGYTF. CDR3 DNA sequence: TGTGCCAGCAGCTTGGATTCAGGGCTCTTTGGCTACACCTTC. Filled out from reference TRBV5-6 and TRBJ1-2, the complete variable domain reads DAGVTQSPTHLIKTRGQQVTLRCSPKSGHDTVSWYQQALGQGPQFIFQYYEEEERQRGNFPDRFSGHQFPNYSSELNVNALLLGDSALYLCASSLDSGLFGYTFGSGTRLTVV.

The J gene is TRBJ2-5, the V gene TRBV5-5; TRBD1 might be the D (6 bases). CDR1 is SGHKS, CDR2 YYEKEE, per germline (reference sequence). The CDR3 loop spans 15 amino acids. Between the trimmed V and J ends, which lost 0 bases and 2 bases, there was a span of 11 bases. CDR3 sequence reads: CASSLVAQGQETQYF. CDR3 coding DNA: TGTGCCAGCAGCTTGGTGGCACAGGGTCAAGAGACCCAGTACTTC.

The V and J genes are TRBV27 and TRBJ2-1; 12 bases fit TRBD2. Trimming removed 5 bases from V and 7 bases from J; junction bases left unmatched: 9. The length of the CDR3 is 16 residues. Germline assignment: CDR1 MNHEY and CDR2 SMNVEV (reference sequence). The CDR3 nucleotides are TGTGCCAGCAGTATCCTCCGGACTAGCGGGATAAATGAGCAGTTCTTC. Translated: CASSILRTSGINEQFF.

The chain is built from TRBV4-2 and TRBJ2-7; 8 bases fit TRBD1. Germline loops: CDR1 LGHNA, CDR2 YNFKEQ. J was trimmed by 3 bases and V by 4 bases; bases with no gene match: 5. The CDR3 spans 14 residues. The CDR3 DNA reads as TGTGCCAGCAGCCTGGACAGGGCAATCTACGAGCAGTACTTC. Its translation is CASSLDRAIYEQYF.

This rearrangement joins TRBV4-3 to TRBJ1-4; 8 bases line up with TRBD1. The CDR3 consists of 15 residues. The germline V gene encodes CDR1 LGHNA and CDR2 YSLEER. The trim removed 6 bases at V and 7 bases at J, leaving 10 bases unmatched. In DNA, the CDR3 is TGCGCCAGCAGTCGCGGACAGGGTGGGGGTGAAAAACTGTTTTTT. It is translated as CASSRGQGGGEKLFF.

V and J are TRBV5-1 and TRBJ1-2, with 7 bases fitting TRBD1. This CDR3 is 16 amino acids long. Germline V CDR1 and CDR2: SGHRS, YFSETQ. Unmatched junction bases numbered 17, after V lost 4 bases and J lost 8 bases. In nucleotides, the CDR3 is TGCGCCAGCAGCCCGGACGGACAGGCTCCCTCGGGGGGCTACACCTTC. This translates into CASSPDGQAPSGGYTF.

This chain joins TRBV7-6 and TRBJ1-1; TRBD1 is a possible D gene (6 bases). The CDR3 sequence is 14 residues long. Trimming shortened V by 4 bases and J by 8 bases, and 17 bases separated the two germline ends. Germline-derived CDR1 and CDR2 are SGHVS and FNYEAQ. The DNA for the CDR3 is TGTGCCAGCAGCTCTCTCAGGGGTAGGGGGGAAGCTTTCTTT. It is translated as CASSSLRGRGEAFF.

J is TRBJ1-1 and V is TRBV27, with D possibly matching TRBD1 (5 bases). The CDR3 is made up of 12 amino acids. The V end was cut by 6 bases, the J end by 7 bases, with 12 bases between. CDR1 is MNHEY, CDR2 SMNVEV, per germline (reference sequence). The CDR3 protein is CASRATGYEAFF. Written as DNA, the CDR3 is TGTGCCAGCAGAGCCACAGGCTATGAAGCTTTCTTT.

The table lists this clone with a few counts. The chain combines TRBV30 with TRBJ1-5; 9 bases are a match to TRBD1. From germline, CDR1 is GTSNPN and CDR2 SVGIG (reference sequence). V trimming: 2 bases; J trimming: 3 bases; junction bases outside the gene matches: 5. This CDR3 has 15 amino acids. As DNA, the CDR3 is TGTGCCTGGAGTTCCGGGACAGGGCCCAATCAGCCCCAGCATTTT. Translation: CAWSSGTGPNQPQHF.

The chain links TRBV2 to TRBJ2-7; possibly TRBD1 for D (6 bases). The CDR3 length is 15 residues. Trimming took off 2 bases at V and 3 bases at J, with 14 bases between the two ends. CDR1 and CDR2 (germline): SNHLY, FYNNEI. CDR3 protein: CASSEQAGVHYEQYF. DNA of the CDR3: TGTGCCAGCAGTGAACAAGCAGGGGTCCACTACGAGCAGTACTTC.

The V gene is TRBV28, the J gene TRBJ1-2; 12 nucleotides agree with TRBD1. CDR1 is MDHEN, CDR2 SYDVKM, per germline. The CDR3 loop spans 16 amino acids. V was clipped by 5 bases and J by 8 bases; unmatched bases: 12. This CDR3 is CASSPVPGQGAYGYTF. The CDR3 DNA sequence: TGTGCCAGCAGTCCAGTCCCGGGACAGGGGGCTTACGGCTACACCTTC.

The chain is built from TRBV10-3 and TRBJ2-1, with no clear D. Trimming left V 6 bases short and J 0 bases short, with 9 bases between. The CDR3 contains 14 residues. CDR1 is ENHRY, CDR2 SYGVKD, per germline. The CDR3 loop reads CAISKASSYNEQFF. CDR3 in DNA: TGTGCCATCAGCAAAGCGAGCTCCTACAATGAGCAGTTCTTC.